The 25 T cell receptor beta chains in this list originate from one sample, sequenced in a study of monozygotic twins with cystic fibrosis. Repertoires were generated with immunoSEQ multiplex PCR, while TCRdb's copy carries only in-frame clones and drops some. The data contain 25,000 to 30,000 clones, roughly nine tenths of them singletons. Sequenced sample: blood. The receptor source for this set is a girl aged 2 to 10 with cystic fibrosis.

V and J are TRBV5-5 and TRBJ2-7; D is unresolved. CDR3 length: 16 residues. Trimming pared 1 base from V and 4 bases from J, leaving 18 bases between. Germline CDR1 reads SGHKS; CDR2 reads YYEKEE (reference sequence). The CDR3: CASSLNSGSSRYEQYF. The CDR3 DNA reads as TGTGCCAGCAGCTTGAACTCGGGTTCCTCAAGGTACGAGCAGTACTTC. The full variable domain, with the rest looked up from reference TRBV5-5 and TRBJ2-7, is DAGVTQSPTHLIKTRGQQVTLRCSPISGHKSVSWYQQVLGQGPQFIFQYYEKEERGRGNFPDRFSARQFPNYSSELNVNALLLGDSALYLCASSLNSGSSRYEQYFGPGTRLTVT.

This clone has a single count. The chain uses TRBV30 and TRBJ1-6; no definite D call. V was shortened by 0 bases and J by 10 bases, with 7 bases between the two germline ends. Germline CDR1 GTSNPN, CDR2 SVGIG (reference sequence). The CDR3 is made up of 12 amino acids. This chain's CDR3 is CAWSVPASPLHF. As DNA, the CDR3 is TGTGCCTGGAGTGTTCCGGCATCACCCCTCCACTTT.

V is TRBV21-1 and J is TRBJ2-7; the tabulated D call, TRBD2, remains unverified against the DNA. TRBV21-1 is listed as a pseudogene. There are 15 residues in the CDR3. The CDR3 bases are TGTGCCAGCAGCAAAGTAAAGAGTACCGTTTACGAGCAGTACTTC. Protein: CASSKVKSTVYEQYF.

The rearrangement joins TRBV6-5 to TRBJ2-1, with 7 positions matching TRBD1. CDR1 MNHEY and CDR2 SVGAGI come from the germline V gene. The CDR3 spans 16 residues. V dropped 1 base and J dropped 5; count of bases not matched to a gene: 8. The CDR3, as DNA: TGTGCCAGCAGTTACTACCCAGGGGGTGGAAACAATGAGCAGTTCTTC. Translated, it gives CASSYYPGGGNNEQFF.

This clone occurred a few times. The J gene is TRBJ1-5, the V gene TRBV18; D is possibly TRBD1 (5 bases). This CDR3 has 13 amino acids. Germline V lookup: CDR1 KGHSH, CDR2 LQKENI. The ends were cut back, 3 bases at V and 7 bases at J, with 10 bases in the middle. CDR3 nucleotide sequence: TGTGCCAGCTCACCGTCGGGGCGGCAGCCCCAGCATTTT. Translation: CASSPSGRQPQHF. The whole variable domain, remainder taken from reference TRBV18 and TRBJ1-5, is NAGVMQNPRHLVRRRGQEARLRCSPMKGHSHVYWYRQLPEEGLKFMVYLQKENIIDESGMPKERFSAEFPKEGPSILRIQQVVRGDSAAYFCASSPSGRQPQHFGDGTRLSIL.

The chain couples TRBV25-1 to TRBJ2-5, with TRBD1 as a possible D gene (6 bases). CDR1 and CDR2 from the germline V gene are MGHDK and SYGVNS. This CDR3 has 14 amino acids. V was pared by 3 bases and J by 5 bases, with 13 bases between. The CDR3 loop is CASSESGASETQYF. The CDR3 DNA follows: TGTGCCAGCAGTGAGTCAGGGGCTTCGGAGACCCAGTACTTC.

The chain couples TRBV6-5 to TRBJ1-4; D possibly corresponds to TRBD1 (5 bases). This CDR3 is 14 amino acids long. V dropped 8 bases and J dropped 5 bases, with 15 bases sitting between them. Germline assignment: CDR1 MNHEY and CDR2 SVGAGI. In nucleotides, the CDR3 is TGTGCCAGCGGCCCGCGGGGGTGGAATGAAAAACTGTTTTTT. Protein: CASGPRGWNEKLFF.

This clone was recorded only once. The V call is TRBV7-9, the J call TRBJ1-1; D is ambiguous. Germline V gene data show CDR1 as SEHNR and CDR2 as FQNEAQ (reference sequence). V lost 5 bases to trimming and J lost 11 bases, with 15 bases between them. The length of the CDR3 is 12 residues. For the CDR3, the DNA is TGTGCCAGCAGCAAAGCTATGCCCCCGGCTTTCTTT. It is translated as CASSKAMPPAFF.

The gene calls are TRBV21-1 and TRBJ1-5; TRBD1, as called in the table, went unchecked against the DNA. TRBV21-1 is a pseudogene segment. This CDR3 contains 15 residues. For the CDR3, the DNA is TGTGCCAGCAGTTCCGGGACAGGGGTGAGTCAGCCCCAGCATTTT. Translation: CASSSGTGVSQPQHF.

This sequence joins TRBV5-1 and TRBJ2-1; 7 bases align to TRBD1. Looked up from germline, CDR1 is SGHRS and CDR2 is YFSETQ. The CDR3 is made up of 14 amino acids. Trimming at V came to 2 bases and at J to 2 bases, leaving 1 base not matched to a gene. The CDR3 nucleotides read TGCGCCAGCAGCTTCGGGACAGCCTACAATGAGCAGTTCTTC. Protein product: CASSFGTAYNEQFF.

The chain is built from TRBV5-8 and TRBJ1-1; the D is unclear. The germline V gene encodes CDR1 SGHTS and CDR2 YDEGEE. V dropped 0 bases and J dropped 6 bases, with 12 bases sitting between them. CDR3 length: 14 amino acids. The CDR3 region is CASSLAPPGAEAFF. CDR3 DNA: TGTGCCAGCAGCTTGGCTCCTCCTGGGGCTGAAGCTTTCTTT.

The V gene is TRBV6-5, the J gene TRBJ2-7; D remains unclear. V lost 6 bases and J 1 base, leaving 7 bases between the germline ends. This CDR3 has 12 residues. Germline V gives CDR1 MNHEY, CDR2 SVGAGI. The chain's CDR3 is CASRTVSYEQYF. CDR3 sequence (DNA): TGTGCCAGCAGGACTGTTTCCTACGAGCAGTACTTC.

V is TRBV7-2 and J is TRBJ2-4; D is perhaps TRBD1 or TRBD2 (5 bases each). V gave up 2 bases and J gave up 0 bases, with 11 bases separating them. CDR1 SGHTA and CDR2 FQGNSA come from the germline V gene. The CDR3 extends over 16 amino acids. The CDR3 sequence is CASSLPGRLAKNIQYF. The CDR3 DNA reads TGTGCCAGCAGCTTACCGGGGCGCTTAGCCAAAAACATTCAGTACTTC.

The V call is TRBV6-5, the J call TRBJ2-7, with 8 nucleotides matching TRBD2. The CDR3 loop spans 15 amino acids. From germline, CDR1 is MNHEY and CDR2 SVGAGI. The junction had 8 bases not matched to a gene; V was cut back by 2 bases and J by 5 bases. The CDR3 sequence: CASSYTRGGLNEQYF. The DNA for the CDR3 is TGTGCCAGCAGTTACACCCGGGGGGGGCTGAACGAGCAGTACTTC.

V usage is TRBV30 and J usage is TRBJ2-5; tentatively, D is TRBD2 (5 bases). This CDR3 has 12 amino acids. V lost 3 bases to trimming and J lost 5 bases, with 10 bases between them. The germline V gene has CDR1 GTSNPN and CDR2 SVGIG (reference sequence). The CDR3 region is CAWRGARETQYF. DNA for the CDR3: TGTGCCTGGAGGGGAGCCAGGGAGACCCAGTACTTC.

The chain recombines TRBV19 with TRBJ2-1; D might be TRBD1 or TRBD2, each matching 6 bases. Trimming removed 2 bases at V and 8 bases at J, with 7 bases between. CDR1 and CDR2 (germline): LNHDA, SQIVND (reference sequence). The CDR3 has 12 residues. The CDR3 protein is CASSIRGDEQFF. The CDR3 DNA reads as TGTGCCAGTAGTATAAGGGGGGATGAGCAGTTCTTC. The full variable domain, rest sourced from reference TRBV19 and TRBJ2-1, is DGGITQSPKYLFRKEGQNVTLSCEQNLNHDAMYWYRQDPGQGLRLIYYSQIVNDFQKGDIAEGYSVSREKKESFPLTVTSAQKNPTAFYLCASSIRGDEQFFGPGTRLTVL.

The chain has TRBV29-1 and TRBJ1-1; 7 bases agree with TRBD1. Germline V gene lookup returns CDR1 SQVTM and CDR2 ANQGSEA. With V trimmed by 6 bases and J by 3 bases, 1 base remained unmatched. This CDR3 region has 11 residues. The CDR3 sequence is CSVRGDTEAFF. CDR3 nucleotide sequence: TGCAGCGTCAGGGGGGACACTGAAGCTTTCTTT.

The rearrangement uses TRBV4-2 and TRBJ2-5; the D gene is possibly TRBD2 (6 bases). V gave up 1 base and J gave up 4 bases, with 16 bases separating them. Germline lookup yields CDR1 LGHNA and CDR2 YNFKEQ. CDR3 length: 16 amino acids. In DNA form, the CDR3 reads TGTGCCAGCAGCCAAGGTTTTGAGGGACTCACAGAGACCCAGTACTTC. Its protein is CASSQGFEGLTETQYF.

This chain links TRBV5-1 with TRBJ1-5; tentative D call: TRBD1 (5 bases). CDR3 size: 20 residues. V lost 7 bases to trimming and J lost 0 bases, with 29 bases between them. Looked up from germline, CDR1 is SGHRS and CDR2 is YFSETQ. The CDR3 coding sequence is TGCGCCAGCTTCCCATCCAGGGTATTCGTTCCGGGGTATAGCAATCAGCCCCAGCATTTT. This sequence encodes CASFPSRVFVPGYSNQPQHF.

The rearrangement joins TRBV6-5 to TRBJ2-3; possibly TRBD1 for D (6 bases). Germline V CDR1 and CDR2: MNHEY, SVGAGI. V was clipped by 4 bases and J by 5 bases, with 10 bases between them. This CDR3 has 13 amino acids. DNA of the CDR3: TGTGCCAGCAGTTCTACAGGGATAGATACGCAGTATTTT. As protein: CASSSTGIDTQYF.

Here the CDR3 reads CASSLSSGGTYEQYF. The CDR3 coding sequence is TGCGCCAGCAGCCTGTCTAGCGGGGGGACCTACGAGCAGTACTTC. This chain links TRBV4-3 with TRBJ2-7, with 11 bases that match TRBD2. The V and J ends lost 4 bases and 2 bases, in that order; junction bases with no gene match: 4. Per the germline V gene, CDR1 is LGHNA and CDR2 is YSLEER. The CDR3 extends over 15 amino acids.

The chain joins TRBV19 to TRBJ1-6, with TRBD1 as a possible D gene (5 bases). V was cut by 4 bases and J by 10 bases, with 17 bases left in between. CDR1 and CDR2 from the germline V gene are LNHDA and SQIVND (reference sequence). The CDR3 length is 15 residues. The CDR3 protein is CASSTTTGGGSPLHF. CDR3 DNA: TGTGCCAGTAGTACCACCACAGGAGGCGGGTCACCCCTCCACTTT.

This chain connects TRBV5-4 to TRBJ1-6, with D possibly matching TRBD1 (5 bases). The CDR3 totals 14 residues. CDR1 is SGHNT and CDR2 is YYREEE in the germline V gene (reference sequence). V was pared by 6 bases and J by 10 bases, with 17 bases between. CDR3 DNA: TGTGCCAGCACCTCGGGTCAGGGCGGATCACCCCTCCACTTT. Amino acids: CASTSGQGGSPLHF.

The chain carries TRBV7-2 and TRBJ2-7; D might be TRBD1 or TRBD2, each matching 5 bases. Looked up from germline, CDR1 is SGHTA and CDR2 is FQGNSA. The CDR3 has 13 residues. Trimming shortened V by 5 bases and J by 3 bases, and 11 bases separated the two germline ends. Here the CDR3 reads CASSPGRNYEQYF. The CDR3 DNA is TGTGCCAGCAGCCCGGGACGGAACTACGAGCAGTACTTC.

The chain carries TRBV7-9 and TRBJ2-3, with TRBD2 identical over 7 bases. CDR1 is SEHNR and CDR2 is FQNEAQ in the germline V gene (reference sequence). The trim removed 7 bases at V and 1 base at J, leaving 5 bases unmatched. CDR3 length equals 14 residues. The CDR3 DNA sequence: TGTGCCAGCACTCTCGCGGGGGGCACAGATACGCAGTATTTT. Translated, it gives CASTLAGGTDTQYF.